The 32 T cell receptor beta chains below come from one sample, sequenced in a study of blood T cell repertoires in COVID-19. The assay was immunoSEQ multiplex PCR, and TCRdb's table has in-frame clones only and misses some. The sample records some 290,000 clones, about nine tenths being singletons. Sequencing was done on a sample of peripheral blood. The receptors derive from a woman in her 30s with COVID-19, enrolled during active disease.

The rearrangement joins TRBV5-6 to TRBJ2-1; D not certain. The germline V and J ends were trimmed by 6 bases and 3 bases, with 7 bases remaining between them. The CDR3 loop spans 12 amino acids. Germline assignment: CDR1 SGHDT and CDR2 YYEEEE. Here the CDR3 DNA reads TGTGCCAGCATCTCGGGCTACAATGAGCAGTTCTTC. Residues: CASISGYNEQFF.

The chain combines TRBV5-1 with TRBJ2-5; tentatively, D is TRBD1 (6 bases). This CDR3 has 13 residues. Trimming took off 3 bases at V and 5 bases at J, with 11 bases between the two ends. The germline gives CDR1 SGHRS, CDR2 YFSETQ. The CDR3 loop reads CASSSLDSETQYF. DNA for the CDR3: TGCGCCAGCAGCTCCCTGGACAGTGAGACCCAGTACTTC.

This clone came up once. V is TRBV11-2 and J is TRBJ2-7; D remains unclear. This CDR3 is 12 amino acids long. CDR1 is SGHAT and CDR2 is FQNNGV in the germline V gene. V was trimmed by 5 bases and J by 10 bases, leaving 15 bases between them. CDR3 sequence (DNA): TGTGCCAGCAGCCCTCTAGAGGATAACCAGTACTTC. It translates to CASSPLEDNQYF.

The chain carries TRBV7-7 and TRBJ2-1; TRBD2 aligns across 9 bases. The length of the CDR3 is 17 residues. With V trimmed by 0 bases and J by 4 bases, 7 bases remained unmatched. In germline, CDR1 is SSHAT, CDR2 FNYEAQ (reference sequence). CDR3 amino acids: CASSLAGTSSRYNEQFF. In DNA, the CDR3 is TGTGCCAGCAGCTTAGCGGGGACTAGCTCACGATACAATGAGCAGTTCTTC.

This clone has just a few counts. This sequence joins TRBV27 and TRBJ1-5; D is unclear. The CDR3 spans 10 residues. Germline V gene sequence: CDR1 MNHEY, CDR2 SMNVEV (reference sequence). V was shortened by 9 bases and J by 9 bases, with 9 bases between the two germline ends. This chain's CDR3 is CASGDPPQHF. The CDR3 DNA follows: TGTGCCAGTGGAGATCCGCCCCAGCATTTT.

The chain uses TRBV28 and TRBJ1-6; D call uncertain. The CDR3 loop spans 14 amino acids. CDR1 is MDHEN and CDR2 is SYDVKM in the germline V gene. V lost 3 bases, J lost 3 bases, and 6 bases lay in between. The CDR3 region has the DNA TGTGCCAGCAGTTTTACCGGCTATAATTCACCCCTCCACTTT. Its translation: CASSFTGYNSPLHF.

The chain joins TRBV19 to TRBJ1-1; no definite D call. Germline V CDR1 and CDR2: LNHDA, SQIVND (reference sequence). This CDR3 is built from 13 residues. The ends were cut back, 2 bases at V and 3 bases at J, with 7 bases in the middle. The DNA for the CDR3 is TGTGCCAGTAGTATACAGGATTACACTGAAGCTTTCTTT. Its protein product is CASSIQDYTEAFF.

The V gene is TRBV27, the J gene TRBJ2-5; 9 positions agree with TRBD1. The germline CDR1 and CDR2 sequences are MNHEY and SMNVEV (reference sequence). The trim removed 5 bases at V and 5 bases at J, leaving 3 bases unmatched. CDR3 size: 13 residues. The CDR3 is CASSLQGAETQYF. CDR3 in DNA: TGTGCCAGCAGTCTACAGGGGGCTGAGACCCAGTACTTC.

This clone occurred a few times. The chain is built from TRBV19 and TRBJ2-3; 7 bases line up with TRBD1. Trimming at V came to 7 bases and at J to 7 bases, leaving 11 bases not matched to a gene. The germline CDR1 and CDR2 sequences are LNHDA and SQIVND (reference sequence). The length of the CDR3 is 14 residues. This CDR3 is CASNLDRDSNTQYF. The CDR3, as DNA: TGTGCCAGTAATCTCGACAGGGATTCAAATACGCAGTATTTT.

This CDR3 reads CASSDPTGGITEAFF. The CDR3 DNA sequence: TGTGCCAGCAGTGACCCTACAGGGGGTATCACTGAAGCTTTCTTT. V usage is TRBV2 and J usage is TRBJ1-1; the match to TRBD1 covers 8 bases. The germline V gene has CDR1 SNHLY and CDR2 FYNNEI. After removal of 3 bases from V and 4 bases from J, the junction contained 7 bases not matched to a gene. The CDR3 extends over 15 amino acids.

The chain carries TRBV27 and TRBJ2-7; 10 bases agree with TRBD2. The V and J ends lost 6 bases and 0 bases, in that order; junction bases with no gene match: 5. Germline assignment: CDR1 MNHEY and CDR2 SMNVEV (reference sequence). The CDR3 totals 15 residues. The CDR3, as DNA: TGTGCCAGCAGCCTTAGCGGGGGGCCCTCCTACGAGCAGTACTTC. Its protein product is CASSLSGGPSYEQYF.

This clone has only one observation. The V and J genes are TRBV9 and TRBJ2-7; 12 bases fit TRBD2. The length of the CDR3 is 15 residues. Per germline, CDR1 SGDLS and CDR2 YYNGEE. The V segment lost 3 bases and the J segment 7 bases; nucleotides outside the gene matches: 8. CDR3 in DNA: TGTGCCAGCAGCGCCGCTAGCGGGGGGGCCTGGGAGCAGTACTTC. Translated: CASSAASGGAWEQYF.

The rearrangement links TRBV6-6 to TRBJ2-7, with 8 bases lining up with TRBD2. Germline CDR1 is MNHNY and CDR2 is SVGAGI (reference sequence). The CDR3 has 15 residues. The J segment lost 2 bases and the V segment lost 5 bases, leaving 8 bases of the junction unmatched. CDR3 amino acids: CASSPRSGGAYEQYF. The DNA for the CDR3 is TGTGCCAGCAGTCCAAGAAGCGGGGGCGCCTACGAGCAGTACTTC.

The gene calls are TRBV28 and TRBJ2-2; 7 bases align to TRBD1. The CDR3 is 17 residues long. Germline lookup yields CDR1 MDHEN and CDR2 SYDVKM. V trimming: 6 bases; J trimming: 0 bases; junction bases outside the gene matches: 10. The CDR3 protein is CASSKLGQNANTGELFF. CDR3 coding DNA: TGTGCCAGCAGCAAATTGGGACAGAACGCGAACACCGGGGAGCTGTTTTTT.

The rearrangement links TRBV2 to TRBJ2-6; D is perhaps TRBD1 (6 bases). The CDR3 is 16 residues long. The germline V gene encodes CDR1 SNHLY and CDR2 FYNNEI. V dropped 5 bases and J dropped 0 bases, with 11 bases sitting between them. The DNA for the CDR3 is TGTGCCAGCAGTTTATACAGGGACTCTGGGGCCAACGTCCTGACTTTC. Translating it yields CASSLYRDSGANVLTF.

This clone was picked up a small number of times. The V call is TRBV6-4, the J call TRBJ2-2; 9 bases agree with TRBD2. Trimming cost V 3 bases and J 4 bases; bases outside gene matches: 6. The length of the CDR3 is 16 residues. Germline V gene data show CDR1 as MRHNA and CDR2 as SNTAGT. CDR3 sequence: CASSDTAGGRTGELFF. The DNA for the CDR3 is TGTGCCAGCAGTGATACCGCGGGGGGGCGCACCGGGGAGCTGTTTTTT.

This chain connects TRBV2 to TRBJ2-4, with 14 bases fitting TRBD2. Per the germline V gene, CDR1 is SNHLY and CDR2 is FYNNEI. The V gene end was trimmed by 9 bases and the J gene end by 7 bases; junction bases not matched to a gene: 5. CDR3 length equals 14 residues. This CDR3 is CASRGLAGDNIQYF. CDR3 DNA: TGTGCCAGTAGGGGACTAGCGGGGGATAACATTCAGTACTTC.

This clone has a single count. The J gene is TRBJ2-3, the V gene TRBV7-9; possible D gene TRBD2, 5 bases. V was pared by 3 bases and J by 3 bases, with 19 bases between. Germline-derived CDR1 and CDR2 are SEHNR and FQNEAQ (reference sequence). The CDR3 contains 17 residues. The CDR3 nucleotides are TGTGCCAGCAGCTTGGTCAACGGGATGGGGAATACAGATACGCAGTATTTT. It codes for CASSLVNGMGNTDTQYF. Full variable domain (missing parts from reference TRBV7-9 and TRBJ2-3): DTGVSQNPRHKITKRGQNVTFRCDPISEHNRLYWYRQTLGQGPEFLTYFQNEAQLEKSRLLSDRFSAERPKGSFSTLEIQRTEQGDSAMYLCASSLVNGMGNTDTQYFGPGTRLTVL.

The V call is TRBV7-2, the J call TRBJ1-6, with D maybe TRBD1 (5 bases). The V gene lost 1 base and the J gene lost 10 bases, with 11 bases spanning the gap. Germline CDR1 reads SGHTA; CDR2 reads FQGNSA. CDR3 length: 14 amino acids. CDR3 loop: CASSLVRQGSPLHF. CDR3 coding DNA: TGTGCCAGCAGCTTAGTGCGGCAGGGATCACCCCTCCACTTT.

This chain connects TRBV3-1 (or the pseudogene TRBV3-2) to TRBJ2-1; D remains unclear. The CDR3 is 14 amino acids. V shed 3 bases and J shed 5 bases, with 11 bases lying between them. CDR1 is LGHDT, CDR2 YNNKEL, per germline (reference sequence). The CDR3 bases are TGTGCCAGCAGCCACGAGGCAAACGACAATGAGCAGTTCTTC. Its translation: CASSHEANDNEQFF.

The V call is TRBV5-5, the J call TRBJ1-5; D is uncertain. The CDR3 covers 13 residues. Trimming took 6 bases from V and 4 from J, leaving 11 bases between them. Germline lookup yields CDR1 SGHKS and CDR2 YYEKEE (reference sequence). The CDR3 is CASIRSLNQPQHF. The CDR3 DNA sequence: TGTGCCAGCATTAGATCTCTTAATCAGCCCCAGCATTTT.

The rearrangement joins TRBV5-1 to TRBJ1-1; D might be TRBD1 (6 bases). Trimming removed 0 bases at V and 0 bases at J, with 18 bases between. Germline assignment: CDR1 SGHRS and CDR2 YFSETQ. The CDR3 runs 18 residues. The CDR3 DNA follows: TGCGCCAGCAGCTTGGCTTTGCCAGGGGATAGGATGAACACTGAAGCTTTCTTT. It encodes CASSLALPGDRMNTEAFF.

The CDR3 region is CASSSEGRGQETQYF. CDR3 DNA: TGTGCCAGCAGTTCGGAGGGGCGGGGCCAAGAGACCCAGTACTTC. The chain couples TRBV7-8 to TRBJ2-5, with a weak D call TRBD2 (6 bases). CDR1 and CDR2 (germline): SGHVS, FQNEAQ. V shed 6 bases and J shed 1 base, with 15 bases lying between them. CDR3 length: 15 amino acids.

V is TRBV11-3 and J is TRBJ1-2; 9 bases agree with TRBD1. The CDR3 is 13 residues long. Germline V gives CDR1 SGHNT, CDR2 YENEEA. The J segment lost 6 bases and the V segment lost 6 bases, leaving 5 bases of the junction unmatched. The CDR3 spells CASSRDRGNGYTF. CDR3 sequence (DNA): TGTGCCAGCAGTCGAGACAGGGGGAATGGCTACACCTTC.

This sequence joins TRBV5-4 and TRBJ1-2; TRBD1 matches 10 bases. The CDR3 has 14 residues. CDR1 and CDR2 from the germline V gene are SGHNT and YYREEE (reference sequence). V lost 3 bases and J lost 7; bases outside the gene matches: 6. The CDR3 loop reads CASSSRQGAGGYTF. The CDR3 nucleotides are TGTGCCAGCAGCTCTCGACAGGGGGCTGGTGGCTACACCTTC.

This clone occurred once. This sequence joins TRBV10-2 and TRBJ2-3; D remains unclear. Germline V gives CDR1 WSHSY, CDR2 SAAADI. CDR3 length: 13 amino acids. The germline V and J ends were trimmed by 2 bases and 2 bases, with 5 bases remaining between them. The CDR3 region is CASSEPHTDTQYF. The DNA for the CDR3 is TGCGCCAGCAGTGAGCCCCACACAGATACGCAGTATTTT.

V usage is TRBV7-8 and J usage is TRBJ1-2; 9 positions agree with TRBD1. Looked up from germline, CDR1 is SGHVS and CDR2 is FQNEAQ. This CDR3 is 14 amino acids long. The ends lost 4 bases at V and 8 bases at J; junction bases unmatched: 8. CDR3 bases: TGTGCCAGCAGCTCGCGGACAGGGGCGGCGGGCTACACCTTC. It encodes CASSSRTGAAGYTF.

The chain employs TRBV18 and TRBJ2-3, with 8 bases identical to TRBD2. The CDR3 is made up of 17 amino acids. Germline trimming cut 3 bases from V and 0 bases from J; bases unmatched to any gene: 8. From germline, CDR1 is KGHSH and CDR2 LQKENI. CDR3 nucleotide sequence: TGTGCCAGCTCACCGTTAGCGGGGAAAGGGAGCACAGATACGCAGTATTTT. It encodes CASSPLAGKGSTDTQYF.

The chain recombines TRBV5-6 with TRBJ1-2; 11 nucleotides agree with TRBD1. Trimming cost V 3 bases and J 0 bases; bases outside gene matches: 10. The CDR3 is 18 residues long. Germline V CDR1 and CDR2: SGHDT, YYEEEE. The CDR3: CASSSMGQGGDANYGYTF. DNA for the CDR3: TGTGCCAGCAGCTCGATGGGACAGGGGGGAGACGCTAACTATGGCTACACCTTC.

The chain couples TRBV5-5 to TRBJ2-1; 7 bases are a match to TRBD1. Germline CDR1 reads SGHKS; CDR2 reads YYEKEE (reference sequence). The CDR3 totals 15 residues. The V gene end was trimmed by 2 bases and the J gene end by 4 bases; junction bases not matched to a gene: 6. CDR3 protein: CASSLEWDRYNEQFF. The CDR3 DNA reads TGTGCCAGCAGCTTAGAATGGGACAGATACAATGAGCAGTTCTTC.

This chain connects TRBV4-1 to TRBJ2-7; TRBD1 is a possible D gene (6 bases). Germline V gives CDR1 MGHRA, CDR2 YSYEKL. V was clipped by 3 bases and J by 4 bases, with 16 bases between them. The CDR3 length is 15 residues. CDR3 coding DNA: TGCGCCAGCAGCCAGGTCTCGACACAGGGATACGAGCAGTACTTC. Its translation is CASSQVSTQGYEQYF.

V is TRBV11-2 and J is TRBJ2-7; D call uncertain. Trimming stripped 6 bases from V and 0 bases from J, with 6 bases between. Germline V gene lookup returns CDR1 SGHAT and CDR2 FQNNGV. The CDR3 consists of 12 residues. The CDR3 DNA reads TGTGCCAGCAGACCCTACTCCTACGAGCAGTACTTC. Translating gives CASRPYSYEQYF. The variable domain in full, completed from reference TRBV11-2 and TRBJ2-7, reads EAGVAQSPRYKIIEKRQSVAFWCNPISGHATLYWYQQILGQGPKLLIQFQNNGVVDDSQLPKDRFSAERLKGVDSTLKIQPAKLEDSAVYLCASRPYSYEQYFGPGTRLTVT.